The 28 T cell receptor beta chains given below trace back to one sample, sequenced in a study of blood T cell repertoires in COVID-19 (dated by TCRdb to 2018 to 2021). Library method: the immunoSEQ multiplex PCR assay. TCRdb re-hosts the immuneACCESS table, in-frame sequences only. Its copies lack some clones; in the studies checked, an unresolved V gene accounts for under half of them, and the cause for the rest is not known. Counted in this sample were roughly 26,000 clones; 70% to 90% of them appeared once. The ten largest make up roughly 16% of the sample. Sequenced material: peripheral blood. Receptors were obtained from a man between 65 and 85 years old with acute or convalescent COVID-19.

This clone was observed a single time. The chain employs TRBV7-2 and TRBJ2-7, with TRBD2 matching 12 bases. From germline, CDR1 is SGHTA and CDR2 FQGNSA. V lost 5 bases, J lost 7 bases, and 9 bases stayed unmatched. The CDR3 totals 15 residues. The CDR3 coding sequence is TGTGCCAGCAGCCCAGACCTAGCGGGAGGGTCTGAGCAGTACTTC. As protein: CASSPDLAGGSEQYF.

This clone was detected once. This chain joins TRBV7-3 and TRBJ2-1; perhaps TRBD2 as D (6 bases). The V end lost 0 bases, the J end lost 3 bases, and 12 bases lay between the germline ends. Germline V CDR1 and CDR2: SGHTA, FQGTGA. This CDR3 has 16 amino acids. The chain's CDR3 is CASSLTYTGDYNEQFF. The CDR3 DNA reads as TGTGCCAGCAGCTTAACCTATACGGGAGACTACAATGAGCAGTTCTTC.

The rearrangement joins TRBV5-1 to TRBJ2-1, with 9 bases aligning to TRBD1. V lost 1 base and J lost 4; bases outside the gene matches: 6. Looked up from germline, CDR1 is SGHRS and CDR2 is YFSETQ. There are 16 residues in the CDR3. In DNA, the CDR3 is TGCGCCAGCAGCTTGATACCGGGACAGGGTTACAATGAGCAGTTCTTC. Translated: CASSLIPGQGYNEQFF.

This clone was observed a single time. The CDR3 here is CASITDRVGTEAFF. In nucleotides, the CDR3 is TGTGCCAGCATCACAGACAGGGTGGGCACTGAAGCTTTCTTT. The chain employs TRBV7-8 and TRBJ1-1; 7 nucleotides agree with TRBD1. The junction had 9 bases not matched to a gene; V was cut back by 7 bases and J by 4 bases. The CDR3 contains 14 residues. CDR1 and CDR2 from the germline V gene are SGHVS and FQNEAQ.

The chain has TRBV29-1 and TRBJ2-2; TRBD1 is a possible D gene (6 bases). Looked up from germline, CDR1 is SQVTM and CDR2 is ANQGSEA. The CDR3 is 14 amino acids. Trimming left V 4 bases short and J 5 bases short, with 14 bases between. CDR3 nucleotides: TGCAGCGTTGGGTCAGGGGAAGAAACCGGGGAGCTGTTTTTT. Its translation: CSVGSGEETGELFF.

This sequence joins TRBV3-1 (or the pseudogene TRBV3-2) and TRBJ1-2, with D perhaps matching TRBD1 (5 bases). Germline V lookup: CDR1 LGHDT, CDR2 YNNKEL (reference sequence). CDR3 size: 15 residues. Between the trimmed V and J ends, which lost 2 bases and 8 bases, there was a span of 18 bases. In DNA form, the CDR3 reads TGTGCCAGCAGCCAATACTGGAAGGGGCGCAGGGGCTACACCTTC. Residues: CASSQYWKGRRGYTF.

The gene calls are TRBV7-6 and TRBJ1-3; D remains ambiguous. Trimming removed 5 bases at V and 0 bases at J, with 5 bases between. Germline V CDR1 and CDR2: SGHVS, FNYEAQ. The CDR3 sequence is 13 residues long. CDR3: CASSQNSGNTIYF. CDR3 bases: TGTGCCAGCAGCCAAAACTCTGGAAACACCATATATTTT.

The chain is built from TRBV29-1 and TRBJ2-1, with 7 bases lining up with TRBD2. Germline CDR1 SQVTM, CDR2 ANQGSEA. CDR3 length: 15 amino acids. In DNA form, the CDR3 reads TGCAGTATCCTCGGACGGCGGGAGTTTGGCAATGAGCAGTTCTTC. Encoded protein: CSILGRREFGNEQFF.

This CDR3 is CASSPGGSGNTIYF. The CDR3 DNA sequence: TGTGCCAGCAGCCCCGGGGGTTCTGGAAACACCATATATTTT. The chain carries TRBV3-1 (or the pseudogene TRBV3-2) and TRBJ1-3; D might be TRBD1 (5 bases). The CDR3 is made up of 14 amino acids. CDR1 is LGHDT, CDR2 YNNKEL, per germline (reference sequence). Trimming stripped 4 bases from V and 1 base from J, with 8 bases between.

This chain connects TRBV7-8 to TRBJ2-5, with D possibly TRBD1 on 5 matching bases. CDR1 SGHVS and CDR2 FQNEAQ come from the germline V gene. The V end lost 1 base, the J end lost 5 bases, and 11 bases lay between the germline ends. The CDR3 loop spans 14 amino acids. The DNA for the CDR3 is TGTGCCAGCAGCTTAGGGGGCCAGGGCGAGACCCAGTACTTC. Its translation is CASSLGGQGETQYF.

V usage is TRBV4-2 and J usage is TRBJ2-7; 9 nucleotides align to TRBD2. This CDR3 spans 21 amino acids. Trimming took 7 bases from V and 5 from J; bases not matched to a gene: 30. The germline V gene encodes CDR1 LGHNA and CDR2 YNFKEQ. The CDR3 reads CASTTVASIYRSGTSINEQYF. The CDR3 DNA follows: TGTGCCAGCACTACCGTGGCCTCTATTTACAGGTCCGGGACTAGCATCAACGAGCAGTACTTC.

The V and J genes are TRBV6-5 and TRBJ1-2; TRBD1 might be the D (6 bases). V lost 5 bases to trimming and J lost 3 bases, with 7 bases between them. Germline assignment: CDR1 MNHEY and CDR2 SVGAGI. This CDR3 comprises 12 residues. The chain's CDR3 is CASSRQDYGYTF. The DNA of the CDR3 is TGTGCCAGCAGTCGACAGGACTATGGCTACACCTTC.

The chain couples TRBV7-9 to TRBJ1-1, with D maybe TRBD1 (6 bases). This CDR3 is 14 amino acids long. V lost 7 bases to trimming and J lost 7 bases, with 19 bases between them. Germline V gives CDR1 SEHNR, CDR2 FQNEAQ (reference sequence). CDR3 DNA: TGTGCCAGCAACGATAGAGGAGGACAGCTTGAAGCTTTCTTT. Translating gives CASNDRGGQLEAFF.

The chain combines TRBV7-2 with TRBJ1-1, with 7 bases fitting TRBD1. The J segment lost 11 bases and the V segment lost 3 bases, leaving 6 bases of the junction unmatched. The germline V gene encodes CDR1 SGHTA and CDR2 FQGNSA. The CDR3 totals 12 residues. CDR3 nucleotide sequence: TGTGCCAGCAGCTTGCCTCGACAGGGCGCTTTCTTT. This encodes CASSLPRQGAFF.

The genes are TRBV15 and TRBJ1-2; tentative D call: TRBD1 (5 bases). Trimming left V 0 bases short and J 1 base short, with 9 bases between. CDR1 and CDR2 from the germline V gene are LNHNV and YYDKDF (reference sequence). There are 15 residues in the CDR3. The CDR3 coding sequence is TGTGCCACCAGCAGAGACAGGGATTATAACTATGGCTACACCTTC. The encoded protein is CATSRDRDYNYGYTF.

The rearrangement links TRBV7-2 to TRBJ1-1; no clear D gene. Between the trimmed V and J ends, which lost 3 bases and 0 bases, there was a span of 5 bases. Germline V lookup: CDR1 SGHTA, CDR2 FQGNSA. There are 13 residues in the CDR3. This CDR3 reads CASSLALNTEAFF. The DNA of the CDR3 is TGTGCCAGCAGCTTGGCCCTGAACACTGAAGCTTTCTTT. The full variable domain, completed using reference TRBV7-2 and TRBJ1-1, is GAGVSQSPSNKVTEKGKDVELRCDPISGHTALYWYRQSLGQGLEFLIYFQGNSAPDKSGLPSDRFSAERTGGSVSTLTIQRTQQEDSAVYLCASSLALNTEAFFGQGTRLTVV.

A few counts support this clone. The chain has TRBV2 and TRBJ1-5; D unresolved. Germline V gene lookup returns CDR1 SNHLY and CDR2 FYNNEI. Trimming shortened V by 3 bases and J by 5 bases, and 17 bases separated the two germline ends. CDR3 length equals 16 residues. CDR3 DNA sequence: TGTGCCAGCAGTGACGTCGCGGCGGGTGGTTATCAGCCCCAGCATTTT. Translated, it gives CASSDVAAGGYQPQHF. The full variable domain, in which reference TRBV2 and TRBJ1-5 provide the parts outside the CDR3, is EPEVTQTPSHQVTQMGQEVILRCVPISNHLYFYWYRQILGQKVEFLVSFYNNEISEKSEIFDDQFSVERPDGSNFTLKIRSTKLEDSAMYFCASSDVAAGGYQPQHFGDGTRLSIL.

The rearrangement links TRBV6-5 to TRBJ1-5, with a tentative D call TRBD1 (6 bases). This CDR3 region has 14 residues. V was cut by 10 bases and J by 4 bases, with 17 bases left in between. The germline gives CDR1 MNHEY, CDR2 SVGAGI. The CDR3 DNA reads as TGTGCCACCGACCTTAACAGGGTGAATCAGCCCCAGCATTTT. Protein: CATDLNRVNQPQHF.

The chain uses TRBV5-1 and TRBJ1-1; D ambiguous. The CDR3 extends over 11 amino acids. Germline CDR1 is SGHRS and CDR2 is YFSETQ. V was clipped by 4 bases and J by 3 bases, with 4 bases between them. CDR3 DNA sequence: TGCGCCAGCAGCCGGGACACTGAAGCTTTCTTT. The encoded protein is CASSRDTEAFF.

The CDR3 DNA sequence: TGTGCCAGCGGCGACAGGGGGCTGGCAGATACGCAGTATTTT. Its translation: CASGDRGLADTQYF. The rearrangement links TRBV27 to TRBJ2-3; 10 bases line up with TRBD1. There are 14 residues in the CDR3. The V and J ends lost 8 bases and 4 bases, in that order; junction bases with no gene match: 6. The germline gives CDR1 MNHEY, CDR2 SMNVEV (reference sequence).

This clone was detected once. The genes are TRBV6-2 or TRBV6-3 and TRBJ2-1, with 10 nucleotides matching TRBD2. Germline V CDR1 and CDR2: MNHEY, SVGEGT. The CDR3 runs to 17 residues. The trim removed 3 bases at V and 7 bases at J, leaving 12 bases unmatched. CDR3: CASSYSRVSGRANEQFF. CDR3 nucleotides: TGTGCCAGCAGTTATTCACGCGTCAGCGGGAGGGCGAATGAGCAGTTCTTC.

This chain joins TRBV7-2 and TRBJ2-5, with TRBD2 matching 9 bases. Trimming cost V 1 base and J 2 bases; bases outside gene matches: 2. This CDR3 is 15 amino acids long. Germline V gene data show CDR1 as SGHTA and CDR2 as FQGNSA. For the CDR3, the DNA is TGTGCCAGCAGCTTAGAAGCGGGAGGACAAGAGACCCAGTACTTC. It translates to CASSLEAGGQETQYF.

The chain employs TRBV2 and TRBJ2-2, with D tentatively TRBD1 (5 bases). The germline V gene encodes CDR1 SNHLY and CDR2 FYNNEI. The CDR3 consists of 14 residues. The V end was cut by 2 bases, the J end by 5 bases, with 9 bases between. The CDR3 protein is CASSERQITGELFF. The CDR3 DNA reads TGTGCCAGCAGTGAACGACAGATAACCGGGGAGCTGTTTTTT.

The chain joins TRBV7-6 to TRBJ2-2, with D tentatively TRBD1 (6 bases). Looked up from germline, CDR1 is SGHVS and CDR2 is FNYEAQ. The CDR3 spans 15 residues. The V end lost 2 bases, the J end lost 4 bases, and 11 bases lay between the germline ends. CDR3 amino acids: CASSLSDSFTGELFF. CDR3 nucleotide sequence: TGTGCCAGCAGCTTATCGGACAGTTTCACCGGGGAGCTGTTTTTT.

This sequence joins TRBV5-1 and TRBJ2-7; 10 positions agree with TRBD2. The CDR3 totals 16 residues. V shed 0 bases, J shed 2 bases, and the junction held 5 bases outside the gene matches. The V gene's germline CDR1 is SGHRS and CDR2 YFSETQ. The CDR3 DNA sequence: TGCGCCAGCAGCTTGGTCCCTAGCGGGAGAACCTACGAGCAGTACTTC. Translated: CASSLVPSGRTYEQYF.

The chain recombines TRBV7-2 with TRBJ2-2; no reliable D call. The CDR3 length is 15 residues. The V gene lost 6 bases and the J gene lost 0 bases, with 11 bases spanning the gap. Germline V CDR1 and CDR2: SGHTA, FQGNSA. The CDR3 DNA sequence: TGTGCCAGCAGGATACAGAGTTCGAACACCGGGGAGCTGTTTTTT. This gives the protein CASRIQSSNTGELFF.

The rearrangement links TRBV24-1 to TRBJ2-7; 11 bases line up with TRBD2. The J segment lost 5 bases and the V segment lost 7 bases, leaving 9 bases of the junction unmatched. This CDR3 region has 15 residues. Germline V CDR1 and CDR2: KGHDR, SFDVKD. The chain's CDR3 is CATRGGSGRAHEQYF. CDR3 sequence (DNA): TGTGCCACCAGGGGGGGTAGCGGGAGGGCCCACGAGCAGTACTTC.

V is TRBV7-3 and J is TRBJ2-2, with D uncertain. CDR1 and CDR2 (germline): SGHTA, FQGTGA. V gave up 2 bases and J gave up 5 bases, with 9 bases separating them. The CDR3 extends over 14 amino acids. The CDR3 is CASSLDRVTGELFF. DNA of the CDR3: TGTGCCAGCAGCTTAGACCGGGTAACCGGGGAGCTGTTTTTT.